This T cell receptor beta chain appears in the sequencing data of a study of Graves' ophthalmopathy and Graves' hyperthyroidism. Overall study findings and caveats: Most thyroid-expanded clonotypes exceeding 0.001 frequency were also found in blood.

To note about this clonotype: Antigen unknown.

CDR3 length: 16 residues. Germline values: CDR1 MNHEY, CDR2 SVGEGT. The ends lost 4 bases at V and 2 bases at J; junction bases unmatched: 8. Amplification of TCR beta CDR3 regions used RNA transcripts. Following a first-round RT-PCR that used HTBI primers, a second-round multiplex PCR was carried out. TCRdb used MiXCR to reprocess the multiplex PCR reads, holding one entry per CDR3 protein. The sample has roughly 380,000 distinct CDR3 sequences; roughly 15% are singletons. The sample consisted of peripheral blood. The chain has TRBV6-2 or TRBV6-3 and TRBJ2-7; 10 nucleotides agree with TRBD1. This TCR came from a woman aged 18-29 years with stable Graves' hyperthyroidism. CDR3 sequence: CASSSRDRGYAYEQYF. Here the CDR3 DNA reads TGTGCCAGCAGTTCCCGGGACAGGGGATACGCCTACGAGCAGTACTTC.